A selection of T cell receptor beta chains follows, all from one sample in a study of blood T cell repertoires in COVID-19. Libraries were prepared by immunoSEQ multiplex PCR; TCRdb keeps only in-frame clonotypes and omits some of them. The data show about 110,000 clones, around four fifths seen once. The specimen was peripheral blood. These TCRs come from an older man with acute or convalescent COVID-19. Both conserved end residues are part of each CDR3. The D gene is left open where the match is weak. Expanded clones are given a class, and other clones once, few, many or no size at all.

v_gene: TRBV3-1/TRBV3-2; d_gene: -; abundance: -; j_gene: TRBJ2-1; CDR3aa: CASSQYAGLMYNEQFF; CDR3nt: TGTGCCAGCAGCCAGTACGCGGGACTCATGTACAATGAGCAGTTCTTC
v_gene: TRBV5-1; d_gene: -; abundance: -; j_gene: TRBJ2-1; CDR3aa: CASSAGQALDLNEQFF; CDR3nt: TGCGCCAGCTCGGCCGGCCAGGCCCTCGACCTTAATGAGCAGTTCTTC
v_gene: TRBV2; d_gene: -; abundance: -; j_gene: TRBJ1-2; CDR3aa: CASSVEGENYGYTF; CDR3nt: TGTGCCAGCAGCGTTGAGGGGGAGAACTATGGCTACACCTTC
v_gene: TRBV6-2/TRBV6-3; d_gene: TRBD1; abundance: few; j_gene: TRBJ2-5; CDR3aa: CASSIRTGMKTQYF; CDR3nt: TGTGCCAGCAGTATTCGGACAGGGATGAAGACCCAGTACTTC
v_gene: TRBV9; d_gene: TRBD1; abundance: few; j_gene: TRBJ2-1; CDR3aa: CASSVGETGPHEQFF; CDR3nt: TGTGCCAGCAGCGTAGGTGAGACAGGGCCCCATGAGCAGTTCTTC
v_gene: TRBV19; d_gene: TRBD1; abundance: -; j_gene: TRBJ1-4; CDR3aa: CASSMVPDRPTNEKLFF; CDR3nt: TGTGCCAGTAGTATGGTTCCGGACAGGCCAACTAATGAAAAACTGTTTTTT
v_gene: TRBV10-3; d_gene: TRBD1; abundance: -; j_gene: TRBJ2-7; CDR3aa: CAISPGQGAHEQYF; CDR3nt: TGTGCCATCAGCCCGGGACAGGGAGCCCACGAGCAGTACTTC
v_gene: TRBV11-2; d_gene: TRBD1; abundance: few; j_gene: TRBJ1-6; CDR3aa: CASSLLGQGIHF; CDR3nt: TGTGCCAGCAGCTTACTTGGACAGGGCATCCACTTT
v_gene: TRBV7-6; d_gene: -; abundance: -; j_gene: TRBJ2-3; CDR3aa: CASSFDYSTDTQYF; CDR3nt: TGTGCCAGCAGCTTCGACTACAGCACAGATACGCAGTATTTT
v_gene: TRBV7-8; d_gene: TRBD1; abundance: -; j_gene: TRBJ1-5; CDR3aa: CASSRDRVDQPQHF; CDR3nt: TGTGCCAGCAGCCGAGACAGGGTCGATCAGCCCCAGCATTTT
v_gene: TRBV24-1; d_gene: -; abundance: -; j_gene: TRBJ1-5; CDR3aa: CATSASGVGNQPQHF; CDR3nt: TGTGCCACCAGTGCCTCAGGGGTCGGCAATCAGCCCCAGCATTTT
v_gene: TRBV6-1; d_gene: -; abundance: -; j_gene: TRBJ2-3; CDR3aa: CASRETGRGVTDTQYF; CDR3nt: TGTGCCAGCAGAGAAACAGGGAGAGGGGTCACAGATACGCAGTATTTT
v_gene: TRBV7-2; d_gene: TRBD1; abundance: -; j_gene: TRBJ1-6; CDR3aa: CASRSDRGGNSPLHF; CDR3nt: TGTGCCAGCAGATCGGACAGGGGAGGCAATTCACCCCTCCACTTT
v_gene: TRBV9; d_gene: TRBD2; abundance: -; j_gene: TRBJ2-1; CDR3aa: CASSVAERGGSYNEQFF; CDR3nt: TGTGCCAGCAGCGTAGCCGAGCGGGGGGGCTCCTACAATGAGCAGTTCTTC
v_gene: TRBV7-6; d_gene: TRBD2; abundance: -; j_gene: TRBJ2-2; CDR3aa: CASSPPGGPNTGELFF; CDR3nt: TGTGCCAGCAGCCCCCCGGGGGGGCCGAACACCGGGGAGCTGTTTTTT
v_gene: TRBV12-3/TRBV12-4; d_gene: -; abundance: -; j_gene: TRBJ1-6; CDR3aa: CASMSYNSPLHF; CDR3nt: TGTGCCAGCATGAGTTATAATTCACCCCTCCACTTT
v_gene: TRBV5-1; d_gene: TRBD1; abundance: -; j_gene: TRBJ1-1; CDR3aa: CASRGQGRTNTEAFF; CDR3nt: TGCGCCAGCAGAGGACAGGGTAGGACGAACACTGAAGCTTTCTTT
v_gene: TRBV6-6; d_gene: TRBD1; abundance: -; j_gene: TRBJ2-7; CDR3aa: CASSPGQGLGSYEQYF; CDR3nt: TGTGCCAGCAGCCCTGGACAGGGCTTAGGCTCCTACGAGCAGTACTTC
v_gene: TRBV29-1; d_gene: TRBD1; abundance: few; j_gene: TRBJ1-4; CDR3aa: CSATGTGDEKLFF; CDR3nt: TGCAGCGCCACCGGGACAGGGGATGAAAAACTGTTTTTT
v_gene: TRBV4-3; d_gene: TRBD2; abundance: -; j_gene: TRBJ2-2; CDR3aa: CASSPGGGNGELFF; CDR3nt: TGCGCCAGCAGCCCGGGGGGAGGGAACGGGGAGCTGTTTTTT
v_gene: TRBV25-1; d_gene: TRBD1; abundance: -; j_gene: TRBJ2-7; CDR3aa: CASSELTGGFIEQYF; CDR3nt: TGTGCCAGCAGCGAATTGACAGGGGGCTTCATCGAGCAGTACTTC
v_gene: TRBV3-1/TRBV3-2; d_gene: TRBD1; abundance: few; j_gene: TRBJ1-2; CDR3aa: CASSQWDRGNYGYTF; CDR3nt: TGTGCCAGCAGCCAGTGGGACAGGGGAAACTATGGCTACACCTTC
v_gene: TRBV3-1/TRBV3-2; d_gene: -; abundance: few; j_gene: TRBJ1-2; CDR3aa: CASSQVERYGYTF; CDR3nt: TGTGCCAGCAGCCAAGTGGAGCGCTATGGCTACACCTTC
v_gene: TRBV11-2; d_gene: -; abundance: -; j_gene: TRBJ2-3; CDR3aa: CASSLGSRTDTQYF; CDR3nt: TGTGCCAGCAGCTTAGGAAGCCGCACAGATACGCAGTATTTT
v_gene: TRBV6-5; d_gene: -; abundance: -; j_gene: TRBJ1-1; CDR3aa: CASSPFGGPGRAFF; CDR3nt: TGTGCCAGCAGCCCATTCGGGGGCCCCGGGAGGGCTTTCTTT
v_gene: TRBV7-8; d_gene: TRBD1; abundance: -; j_gene: TRBJ2-1; CDR3aa: CASSLVVLQTGSPEDEQFF; CDR3nt: TGTGCCAGCAGCTTAGTAGTTCTCCAGACAGGGTCCCCTGAGGATGAGCAGTTCTTC
v_gene: TRBV2; d_gene: -; abundance: -; j_gene: TRBJ1-4; CDR3aa: CASRDRTGSVREKLFF; CDR3nt: TGTGCCAGCAGAGACCGTACAGGGTCCGTACGAGAAAAACTGTTTTTT
v_gene: TRBV19; d_gene: -; abundance: -; j_gene: TRBJ2-1; CDR3aa: CASSAKGVFDEQFF; CDR3nt: TGTGCCAGTAGTGCCAAAGGGGTTTTCGATGAGCAGTTCTTC
v_gene: TRBV6-6; d_gene: TRBD2; abundance: once; j_gene: TRBJ2-7; CDR3aa: CASMIKRGGLYEQYF; CDR3nt: TGTGCCAGCATGATCAAGCGGGGGGGCCTCTACGAGCAGTACTTC
v_gene: TRBV6-2/TRBV6-3; d_gene: -; abundance: -; j_gene: TRBJ1-3; CDR3aa: CASSGGTASGNTIYF; CDR3nt: TGTGCCAGCAGTGGCGGGACGGCCTCTGGAAACACCATATATTTT
v_gene: TRBV2; d_gene: -; abundance: -; j_gene: TRBJ1-2; CDR3aa: CASGGQVRMSYTF; CDR3nt: TGTGCCAGCGGAGGGCAGGTCCGTATGAGCTACACCTTC
v_gene: TRBV24-1; d_gene: TRBD2; abundance: -; j_gene: TRBJ2-3; CDR3aa: CATSDSSGGALNTQYF; CDR3nt: TGTGCCACCAGTGATTCAAGCGGGGGGGCCCTAAATACGCAGTATTTT
v_gene: TRBV19; d_gene: -; abundance: -; j_gene: TRBJ1-4; CDR3aa: CASSLTPPPTNEKLFF; CDR3nt: TGTGCCAGTAGCCTCACTCCGCCTCCAACTAATGAAAAACTGTTTTTT
v_gene: TRBV14; d_gene: TRBD1; abundance: -; j_gene: TRBJ2-5; CDR3aa: CASSRRTGGIEETQYF; CDR3nt: TGTGCCAGCAGCCGTCGGACAGGGGGTATTGAAGAGACCCAGTACTTC
v_gene: TRBV4-3; d_gene: TRBD1; abundance: few; j_gene: TRBJ2-7; CDR3aa: CASSQDPTGATYEQYF; CDR3nt: TGCGCCAGCAGCCAAGACCCGACAGGGGCGACCTACGAGCAGTACTTC
v_gene: TRBV19; d_gene: TRBD1; abundance: -; j_gene: TRBJ1-1; CDR3aa: CASSRQGRTEAFF; CDR3nt: TGTGCCAGTAGTAGACAGGGACGGACTGAAGCTTTCTTT
v_gene: TRBV9; d_gene: TRBD1; abundance: -; j_gene: TRBJ1-6; CDR3aa: CASSVGRGQGPEPLHF; CDR3nt: TGTGCCAGCAGCGTAGGGAGGGGACAGGGGCCGGAACCCCTCCACTTT
v_gene: TRBV25-1; d_gene: -; abundance: -; j_gene: TRBJ2-1; CDR3aa: CASNKDSTINEQFF; CDR3nt: TGTGCCAGCAATAAGGACAGTACCATAAATGAGCAGTTCTTC
v_gene: TRBV5-1; d_gene: -; abundance: -; j_gene: TRBJ1-2; CDR3aa: CASSLIGSYGYTF; CDR3nt: TGCGCCAGCAGCTTAATTGGTAGCTATGGCTACACCTTC
v_gene: TRBV5-1; d_gene: TRBD1; abundance: -; j_gene: TRBJ2-7; CDR3aa: CASSLVGTGETYEQYF; CDR3nt: TGCGCCAGCAGCTTGGTCGGGACAGGGGAAACCTACGAGCAGTACTTC
v_gene: TRBV7-3; d_gene: TRBD1; abundance: -; j_gene: TRBJ2-5; CDR3aa: CASSSRQGQETQYF; CDR3nt: TGTGCCAGCAGCTCCCGACAGGGCCAAGAGACCCAGTACTTC
v_gene: TRBV7-2; d_gene: TRBD1; abundance: -; j_gene: TRBJ1-2; CDR3aa: CASSLDQGGGYTF; CDR3nt: TGTGCCAGCAGCTTAGACCAGGGGGGAGGCTACACCTTC
v_gene: TRBV6-5; d_gene: -; abundance: -; j_gene: TRBJ2-7; CDR3aa: CATGWAGSYEQYF; CDR3nt: TGTGCCACCGGATGGGCGGGGTCCTACGAGCAGTACTTC